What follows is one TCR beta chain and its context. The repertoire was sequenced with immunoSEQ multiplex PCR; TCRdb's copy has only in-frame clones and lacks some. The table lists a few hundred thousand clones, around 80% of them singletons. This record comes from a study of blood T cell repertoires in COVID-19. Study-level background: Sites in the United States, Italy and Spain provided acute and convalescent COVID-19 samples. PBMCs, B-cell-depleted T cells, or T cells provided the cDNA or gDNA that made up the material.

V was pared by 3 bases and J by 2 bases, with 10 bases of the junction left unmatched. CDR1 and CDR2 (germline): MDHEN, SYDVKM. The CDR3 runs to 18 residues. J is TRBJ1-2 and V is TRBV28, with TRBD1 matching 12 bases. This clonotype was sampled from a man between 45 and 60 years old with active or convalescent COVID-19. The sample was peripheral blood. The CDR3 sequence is CASSLQPGQGAANYGYTF. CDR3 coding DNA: TGTGCCAGCAGTTTGCAACCGGGACAGGGGGCGGCCAACTATGGCTACACCTTC.